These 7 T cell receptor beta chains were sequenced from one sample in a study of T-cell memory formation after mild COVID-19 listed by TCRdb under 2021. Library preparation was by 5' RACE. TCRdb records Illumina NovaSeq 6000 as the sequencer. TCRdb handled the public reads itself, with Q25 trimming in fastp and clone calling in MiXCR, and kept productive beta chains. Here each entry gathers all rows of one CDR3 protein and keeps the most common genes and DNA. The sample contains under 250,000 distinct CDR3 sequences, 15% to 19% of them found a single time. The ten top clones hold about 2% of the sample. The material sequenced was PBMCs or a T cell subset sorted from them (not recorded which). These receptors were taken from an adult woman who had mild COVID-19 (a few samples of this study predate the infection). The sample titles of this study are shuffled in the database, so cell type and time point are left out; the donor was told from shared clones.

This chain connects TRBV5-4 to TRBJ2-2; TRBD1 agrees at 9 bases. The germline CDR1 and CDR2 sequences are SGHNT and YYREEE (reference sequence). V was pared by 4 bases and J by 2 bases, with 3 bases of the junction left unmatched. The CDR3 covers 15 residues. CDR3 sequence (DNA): TGTGCCAGCAGCCGGACAGGGGTAAACACCGGGGAGCTGTTTTTT. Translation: CASSRTGVNTGELFF.

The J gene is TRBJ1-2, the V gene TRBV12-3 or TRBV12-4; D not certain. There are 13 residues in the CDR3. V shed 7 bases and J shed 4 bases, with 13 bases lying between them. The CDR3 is CASTRVGSYGYTF. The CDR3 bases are TGTGCCAGCACCCGCGTAGGCTCCTATGGCTACACCTTC.

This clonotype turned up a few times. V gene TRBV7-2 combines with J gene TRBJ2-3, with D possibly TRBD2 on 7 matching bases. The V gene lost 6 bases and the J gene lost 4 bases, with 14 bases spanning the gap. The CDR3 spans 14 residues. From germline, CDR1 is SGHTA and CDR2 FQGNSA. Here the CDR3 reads CASRIGGDADTQYF. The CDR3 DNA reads TGTGCCAGCAGGATAGGGGGGGACGCAGATACGCAGTATTTT. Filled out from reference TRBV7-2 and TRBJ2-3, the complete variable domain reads GAGVSQSPSNKVTEKGKDVELRCDPISGHTALYWYRQSLGQGLEFLIYFQGNSAPDKSGLPSDRFSAERTGGSVSTLTIQRTQQEDSAVYLCASRIGGDADTQYFGPGTRLTVL.

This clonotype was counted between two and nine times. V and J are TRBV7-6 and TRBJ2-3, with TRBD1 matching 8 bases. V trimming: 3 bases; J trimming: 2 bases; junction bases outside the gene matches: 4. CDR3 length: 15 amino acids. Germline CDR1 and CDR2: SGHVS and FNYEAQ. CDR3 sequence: CASSFEQGVTDTQYF. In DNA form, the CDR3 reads TGTGCCAGCAGCTTTGAACAGGGGGTCACAGATACGCAGTATTTT. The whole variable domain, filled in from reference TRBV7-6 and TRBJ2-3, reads GAGVSQSPRYKVTKRGQDVALRCDPISGHVSLYWYRQALGQGPEFLTYFNYEAQQDKSGLPNDRFSAERPEGSISTLTIQRTEQRDSAMYRCASSFEQGVTDTQYFGPGTRLTVL.

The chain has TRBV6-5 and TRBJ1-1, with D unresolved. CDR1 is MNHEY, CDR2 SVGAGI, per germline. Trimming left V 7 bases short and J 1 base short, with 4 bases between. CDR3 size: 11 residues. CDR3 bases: TGTGCCAGCATGGAGAACACTGAAGCTTTCTTT. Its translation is CASMENTEAFF.

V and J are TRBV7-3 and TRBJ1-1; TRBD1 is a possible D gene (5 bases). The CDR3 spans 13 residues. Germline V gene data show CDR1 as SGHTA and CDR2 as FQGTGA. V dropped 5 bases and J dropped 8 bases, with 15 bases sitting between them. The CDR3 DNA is TGTGCCAGCAGCGAGGGGACTCCCCAAGAAGCTTTCTTT. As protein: CASSEGTPQEAFF.

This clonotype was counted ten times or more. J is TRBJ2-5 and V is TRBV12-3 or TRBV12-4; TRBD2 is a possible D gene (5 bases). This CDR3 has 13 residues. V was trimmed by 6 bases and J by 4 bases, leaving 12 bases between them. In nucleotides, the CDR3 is TGTGCCAGCAGCCCGGACGGAGGAGAGACCCAGTACTTC. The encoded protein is CASSPDGGETQYF.